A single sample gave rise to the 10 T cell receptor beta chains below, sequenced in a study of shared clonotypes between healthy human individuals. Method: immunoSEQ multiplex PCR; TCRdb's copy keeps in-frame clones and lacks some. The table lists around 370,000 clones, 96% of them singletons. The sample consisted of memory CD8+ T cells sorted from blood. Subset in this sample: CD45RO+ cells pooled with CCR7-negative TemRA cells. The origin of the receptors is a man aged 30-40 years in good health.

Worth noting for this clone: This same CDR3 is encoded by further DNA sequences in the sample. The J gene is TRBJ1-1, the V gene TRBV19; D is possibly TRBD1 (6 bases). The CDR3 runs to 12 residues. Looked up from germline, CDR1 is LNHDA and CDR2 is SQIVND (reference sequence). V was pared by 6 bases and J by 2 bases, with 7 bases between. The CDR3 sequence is CASRTGNTEAFF. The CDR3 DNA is TGTGCCAGTAGGACAGGTAACACTGAAGCTTTCTTT.

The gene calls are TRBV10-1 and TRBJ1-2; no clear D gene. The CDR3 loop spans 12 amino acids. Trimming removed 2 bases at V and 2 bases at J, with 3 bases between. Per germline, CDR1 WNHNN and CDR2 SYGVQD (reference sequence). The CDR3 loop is CASSEDNYGYTF. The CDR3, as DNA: TGCGCCAGCAGTGAGGACAACTATGGCTACACCTTC.

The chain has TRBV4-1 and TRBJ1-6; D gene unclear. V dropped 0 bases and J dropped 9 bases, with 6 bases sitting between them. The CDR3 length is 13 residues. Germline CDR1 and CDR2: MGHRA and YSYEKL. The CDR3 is CASSQDSASPLHF. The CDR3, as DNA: TGCGCCAGCAGCCAAGACTCAGCTTCACCCCTCCACTTT.

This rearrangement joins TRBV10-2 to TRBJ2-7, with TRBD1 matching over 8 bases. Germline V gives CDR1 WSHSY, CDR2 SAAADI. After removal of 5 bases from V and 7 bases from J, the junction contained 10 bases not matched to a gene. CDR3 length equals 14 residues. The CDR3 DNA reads TGCGCCAGCAGTCAAAGGGACAGGTTAGCGGAGCAGTACTTC. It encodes CASSQRDRLAEQYF.

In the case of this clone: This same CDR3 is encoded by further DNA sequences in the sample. CDR3: CASSPRLAGAYEQYF. CDR3 coding DNA: TGTGCCAGCTCACCGAGACTAGCGGGAGCCTACGAGCAGTACTTC. This chain connects TRBV18 to TRBJ2-7; 12 bases are shared with TRBD2. This CDR3 contains 15 residues. V shed 3 bases, J shed 2 bases, and the junction held 2 bases outside the gene matches. Germline CDR1 is KGHSH and CDR2 is LQKENI.

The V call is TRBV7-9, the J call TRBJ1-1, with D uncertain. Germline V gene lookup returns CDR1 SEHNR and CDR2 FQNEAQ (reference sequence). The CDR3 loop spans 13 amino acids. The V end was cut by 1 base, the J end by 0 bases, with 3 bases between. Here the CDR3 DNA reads TGTGCCAGCAGCTTAGAAATGAACACTGAAGCTTTCTTT. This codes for CASSLEMNTEAFF.

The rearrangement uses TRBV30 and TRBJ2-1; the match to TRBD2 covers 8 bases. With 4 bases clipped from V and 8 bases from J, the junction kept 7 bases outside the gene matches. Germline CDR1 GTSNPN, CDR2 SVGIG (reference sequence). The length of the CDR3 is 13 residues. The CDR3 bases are TGTGCCTGGACGAGCGGGAGCGAGGATGAGCAGTTCTTC. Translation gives CAWTSGSEDEQFF.

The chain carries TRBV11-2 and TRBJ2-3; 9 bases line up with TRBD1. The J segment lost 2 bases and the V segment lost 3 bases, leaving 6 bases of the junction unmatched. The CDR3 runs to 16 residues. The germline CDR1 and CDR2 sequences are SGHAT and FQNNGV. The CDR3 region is CASSFTTGGSTDTQYF. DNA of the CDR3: TGTGCCAGCAGCTTTACCACAGGGGGCTCCACAGATACGCAGTATTTT.

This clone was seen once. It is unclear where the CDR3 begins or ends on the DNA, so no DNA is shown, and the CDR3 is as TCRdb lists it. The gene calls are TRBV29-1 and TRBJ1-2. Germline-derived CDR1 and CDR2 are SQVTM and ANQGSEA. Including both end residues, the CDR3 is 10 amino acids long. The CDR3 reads CSVAAGSHTF.

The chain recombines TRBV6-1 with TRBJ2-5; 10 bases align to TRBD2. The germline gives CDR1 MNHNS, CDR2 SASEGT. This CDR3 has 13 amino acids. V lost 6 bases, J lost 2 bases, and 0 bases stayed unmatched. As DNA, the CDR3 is TGTGCCAGCAGACTAGCGGGGCAAGAGACCCAGTACTTC. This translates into CASRLAGQETQYF.